What follows are 29 T cell receptor beta chains derived from one specimen sequenced in a study of T cell changes during pregnancy in multiple sclerosis. This table comes from immunoSEQ multiplex PCR, and its TCRdb copy is limited to in-frame clones, with some not included. The sample carries 47,000 or so clones, about 90% recorded once. The starting material was peripheral blood, obtained after pregnancy. The receptors were sampled from a female donor in good health, enrolled as a control in a pregnancy study.

V is TRBV11-1 and J is TRBJ2-7, with a possible D match to TRBD1 (5 bases). The CDR3 is 12 amino acids. The germline CDR1 and CDR2 sequences are SGHAT and FQDESV (reference sequence). Deletions cut 5 bases from V and 7 bases from J, with 12 bases between. CDR3 sequence reads: CASSDRGKEQYF. CDR3 sequence (DNA): TGTGCCAGCAGCGACAGAGGTAAGGAGCAGTACTTC. Full variable domain (outside the CDR3, taken from reference TRBV11-1 and TRBJ2-7): EAEVAQSPRYKITEKSQAVAFWCDPISGHATLYWYRQILGQGPELLVQFQDESVVDDSQLPKDRFSAERLKGVDSTLKIQPAELGDSAMYLCASSDRGKEQYFGPGTRLTVT.

The genes are TRBV2 and TRBJ1-5; D is unclear. CDR3 size: 13 residues. Germline V gene data show CDR1 as SNHLY and CDR2 as FYNNEI. V gave up 1 base and J gave up 4 bases, with 5 bases separating them. The DNA for the CDR3 is TGTGCCAGCAGTGAAGTTTCTAATCAGCCCCAGCATTTT. This sequence encodes CASSEVSNQPQHF. Full variable domain (remainder filled in from reference TRBV2 and TRBJ1-5): EPEVTQTPSHQVTQMGQEVILRCVPISNHLYFYWYRQILGQKVEFLVSFYNNEISEKSEIFDDQFSVERPDGSNFTLKIRSTKLEDSAMYFCASSEVSNQPQHFGDGTRLSIL.

This clone was observed once. This rearrangement joins TRBV28 to TRBJ1-3; 8 positions match TRBD1. Germline lookup yields CDR1 MDHEN and CDR2 SYDVKM. J lost 4 bases, V lost 5 bases, and 10 bases had no gene match. The CDR3 is 16 residues long. The CDR3 reads CASSITGTGLGNTIYF. Written as DNA, the CDR3 is TGTGCCAGCAGTATAACCGGGACAGGATTAGGAAACACCATATATTTT.

The J gene is TRBJ1-1, the V gene TRBV6-5, with D perhaps TRBD1 (5 bases). The V gene's germline CDR1 is MNHEY and CDR2 SVGAGI. The CDR3 sequence is 15 residues long. Trimming pared 6 bases from V and 1 base from J, leaving 15 bases between. The CDR3 here is CASSPVGQQNTEAFF. In DNA form, the CDR3 reads TGTGCCAGCAGCCCCGTGGGGCAGCAGAACACTGAAGCTTTCTTT.

The chain carries TRBV27 and TRBJ2-1; 8 positions match TRBD2. The CDR3 totals 13 residues. CDR1 is MNHEY and CDR2 is SMNVEV in the germline V gene (reference sequence). Germline trimming cut 6 bases from V and 6 bases from J; bases unmatched to any gene: 4. CDR3 loop: CASSTGGPNEQFF. CDR3 sequence (DNA): TGTGCCAGCAGCACGGGGGGGCCCAATGAGCAGTTCTTC.

As to this clone: One junction end does not reproduce the germline sequence, and a read error may be involved. This chain connects TRBV27 to TRBJ1-6; the match to TRBD1 covers 9 bases. Per the germline V gene, CDR1 is MNHEY and CDR2 is SMNVEV (reference sequence). The CDR3 extends over 15 amino acids. CDR3 nucleotide sequence: TGTGCCAGCAATTTATCCGGGACAGGGCCTTCACCCCTCCACTTT. This encodes CASNLSGTGPSPLHF.

V gene TRBV4-3 combines with J gene TRBJ1-5, with TRBD1 matching over 9 bases. Per the germline V gene, CDR1 is LGHNA and CDR2 is YSLEER. V shed 4 bases and J 5 bases; nucleotides not matched to a gene: 6. This CDR3 comprises 15 residues. DNA for the CDR3: TGCGCCAGCAGCCCCGACGGGACAGGGTATCAGCCCCAGCATTTT. Amino acid sequence: CASSPDGTGYQPQHF.

This chain uses TRBV7-2 with TRBJ2-5, with D hard to call. V shed 2 bases and J shed 1 base, with 8 bases lying between them. CDR3 length equals 14 residues. Germline CDR1 reads SGHTA; CDR2 reads FQGNSA. This CDR3 reads CASSLPGPQETQYF. The DNA of the CDR3 is TGTGCCAGCAGCTTACCGGGTCCCCAAGAGACCCAGTACTTC.

CDR3 coding DNA: TGTGCCAGCAGTTTTAGGGGAGGAAATACCGGGGAGCTGTTTTTT. Its translation is CASSFRGGNTGELFF. This chain uses TRBV27 with TRBJ2-2; a possible D gene is TRBD2 (6 bases). V was cut by 3 bases and J by 5 bases, with 13 bases left in between. Germline CDR1 and CDR2: MNHEY and SMNVEV (reference sequence). This CDR3 has 15 amino acids.

The rearrangement joins TRBV19 to TRBJ2-1; 8 nucleotides agree with TRBD2. The CDR3 totals 16 residues. CDR1 is LNHDA and CDR2 is SQIVND in the germline V gene (reference sequence). V lost 7 bases to trimming and J lost 2 bases; unmatched junction nucleotides: 10. The CDR3 sequence: CASTSRGSGAYNEQFF. CDR3 nucleotide sequence: TGTGCCAGTACCAGTCGTGGTAGCGGGGCCTACAATGAGCAGTTCTTC.

The chain couples TRBV7-9 to TRBJ1-5; D is possibly TRBD1 (5 bases). This CDR3 region has 18 residues. Germline CDR1 reads SEHNR; CDR2 reads FQNEAQ (reference sequence). Trimming removed 1 base at V and 4 bases at J, with 20 bases between. CDR3 DNA sequence: TGTGCCAGCAGCTTAGTTTCTTCTCGGCAGGGCCGGAATCAGCCCCAGCATTTT. Protein: CASSLVSSRQGRNQPQHF.

In this sample, this clone turned up once. V and J are TRBV11-3 and TRBJ2-7, with 7 bases lining up with TRBD1. J gave up 5 bases and V 1 base, and 2 bases lay outside the gene matches. Looked up from germline, CDR1 is SGHNT and CDR2 is YENEEA. The CDR3 is made up of 13 amino acids. The CDR3 DNA is TGTGCCAGCAGCTTAGTAGGGGGCAACGAGCAGTACTTC. Its translation: CASSLVGGNEQYF.

J is TRBJ2-2 and V is TRBV11-2; TRBD1 is a possible D gene (6 bases). The germline V gene has CDR1 SGHAT and CDR2 FQNNGV. This CDR3 contains 16 residues. V lost 7 bases and J 6 bases, leaving 21 bases between the germline ends. This CDR3 reads CASTPIRGKRAGELFF. The DNA for the CDR3 is TGTGCCAGCACCCCAATCAGGGGAAAAAGGGCCGGGGAGCTGTTTTTT.

This clone has just one count. V is TRBV2 and J is TRBJ2-5; D is ambiguous. V lost 10 bases to trimming and J lost 3 bases, with 9 bases between them. Germline CDR1 SNHLY, CDR2 FYNNEI. This CDR3 spans 11 amino acids. CDR3 in amino acids: CAISLEETQYF. As DNA, the CDR3 is TGTGCCATCTCCTTAGAAGAGACCCAGTACTTC.

The genes are TRBV19 and TRBJ2-3, with 8 bases lining up with TRBD2. The CDR3 spans 15 residues. In germline, CDR1 is LNHDA, CDR2 SQIVND (reference sequence). After removal of 6 bases from V and 3 bases from J, the junction contained 8 bases not matched to a gene. CDR3 sequence reads: CASRTGGGRTDTQYF. The DNA of the CDR3 is TGTGCCAGTAGAACGGGGGGGGGCCGGACAGATACGCAGTATTTT.

The rearrangement uses TRBV6-5 and TRBJ2-7; D is perhaps TRBD2 (6 bases). The V end lost 6 bases, the J end lost 2 bases, and 8 bases lay between the germline ends. In germline, CDR1 is MNHEY, CDR2 SVGAGI. The CDR3 extends over 12 amino acids. The CDR3 nucleotides are TGTGCCAGCAGGGAGGGAACCTACGAGCAGTACTTC. Translation: CASREGTYEQYF.

J is TRBJ2-5 and V is TRBV29-1, with a weak D call TRBD1 (6 bases). This CDR3 has 15 residues. With 4 bases removed from V and 1 base from J, the gap between germline ends came to 16 bases. From germline, CDR1 is SQVTM and CDR2 ANQGSEA. The CDR3 nucleotides are TGCAGCGTTGTAGAATCCAGGGGTTCCCAAGAGACCCAGTACTTC. Translated, it gives CSVVESRGSQETQYF.

This clone was seen only once. The chain carries TRBV14 and TRBJ2-7, with a weak D call TRBD1 (7 bases). The CDR3 is 14 residues long. Trimming shortened V by 1 base and J by 4 bases, and 11 bases separated the two germline ends. Germline V lookup: CDR1 SGHDN, CDR2 FVKESK. The CDR3 spells CASSQAPGGYEQYF. CDR3 sequence (DNA): TGTGCCAGCAGCCAAGCCCCAGGGGGGTACGAGCAGTACTTC. Drawing the rest from reference TRBV14 and TRBJ2-7, the complete variable domain is EAGVTQFPSHSVIEKGQTVTLRCDPISGHDNLYWYRRVMGKEIKFLLHFVKESKQDESGMPNNRFLAERTGGTYSTLKVQPAELEDSGVYFCASSQAPGGYEQYFGPGTRLTVT.

V usage is TRBV2 and J usage is TRBJ2-2, with 9 bases aligning to TRBD1. Germline V lookup: CDR1 SNHLY, CDR2 FYNNEI. Trimming removed 4 bases from V and 5 bases from J; junction bases left unmatched: 14. The CDR3 has 18 residues. CDR3: CASSGRAPGQGLTGELFF. CDR3 nucleotides: TGTGCCAGCAGTGGGCGGGCACCGGGACAGGGATTAACCGGGGAGCTGTTTTTT.

This sequence joins TRBV15 and TRBJ2-3; possibly TRBD2 for D (5 bases). The CDR3 is 18 residues long. V was pared by 3 bases and J by 3 bases, with 22 bases between. Germline loops: CDR1 LNHNV, CDR2 YYDKDF (reference sequence). CDR3 loop: CATSSRDSYGKGTDTQYF. CDR3 sequence (DNA): TGTGCCACCAGCAGTAGGGATTCCTACGGGAAGGGAACAGATACGCAGTATTTT.

This clone has a single count. The J gene is TRBJ1-2, the V gene TRBV28, with unresolved D. Germline CDR1 and CDR2: MDHEN and SYDVKM. This CDR3 region has 13 residues. V was clipped by 2 bases and J by 7 bases, with 11 bases between them. DNA of the CDR3: TGTGCCAGCAGTTTACCGGGATCGGTTGGCTACACCTTC. Amino acids: CASSLPGSVGYTF.

The chain links TRBV28 to TRBJ2-5; 7 bases agree with TRBD1. V dropped 5 bases and J dropped 1; count of bases not matched to a gene: 10. In germline, CDR1 is MDHEN, CDR2 SYDVKM. The CDR3 spans 16 residues. Here the CDR3 DNA reads TGTGCCAGCAGTGGCGACAGGGTCGGGACCCAAGAGACCCAGTACTTC. Translating gives CASSGDRVGTQETQYF. The variable domain in full, completed from reference TRBV28 and TRBJ2-5, reads DVKVTQSSRYLVKRTGEKVFLECVQDMDHENMFWYRQDPGLGLRLIYFSYDVKMKEKGDIPEGYSVSREKKERFSLILESASTNQTSMYLCASSGDRVGTQETQYFGPGTRLLVL.

The V and J genes are TRBV7-9 and TRBJ2-3, with 10 bases fitting TRBD1. The CDR3 totals 16 residues. With V trimmed by 3 bases and J by 4 bases, 7 bases remained unmatched. Germline loops: CDR1 SEHNR, CDR2 FQNEAQ (reference sequence). CDR3 protein: CASSFPRTGGPDTQYF. CDR3 DNA sequence: TGTGCCAGCAGCTTCCCCCGGACAGGGGGACCAGATACGCAGTATTTT.

The chain joins TRBV6-1 to TRBJ2-1; maybe TRBD2 (6 bases). Trimming removed 4 bases at V and 9 bases at J, with 22 bases between. The CDR3 loop spans 16 amino acids. Germline CDR1 MNHNS, CDR2 SASEGT. Here the CDR3 DNA reads TGTGCCAGCAGTGTAAGGGGCGGGACCCCCATGAGTGAGCAGTTCTTC. Encoded protein: CASSVRGGTPMSEQFF.

The chain joins TRBV19 to TRBJ2-3; perhaps TRBD2 as D (6 bases). Trimming left V 1 base short and J 2 bases short, with 10 bases between. Germline V gene sequence: CDR1 LNHDA, CDR2 SQIVND (reference sequence). The CDR3 spans 15 residues. The CDR3 loop is CASSIAGVPTDTQYF. The DNA for the CDR3 is TGTGCCAGTAGTATAGCGGGAGTACCCACAGATACGCAGTATTTT.

V is TRBV27 and J is TRBJ2-7, with 10 bases fitting TRBD1. The germline gives CDR1 MNHEY, CDR2 SMNVEV (reference sequence). The CDR3 has 14 amino acids. J was trimmed by 4 bases and V by 4 bases; bases with no gene match: 4. CDR3 nucleotides: TGTGCCAGCAGTTCGACAGGGGGCAAATACGAGCAGTACTTC. Encoded protein: CASSSTGGKYEQYF.

The chain couples TRBV6-1 to TRBJ1-4; D unclear. The CDR3 has 15 amino acids. CDR1 MNHNS and CDR2 SASEGT come from the germline V gene. V lost 3 bases and J lost 4, with 12 bases in between. CDR3 nucleotides: TGTGCCAGCAGTGAGGCGGCAGTGCTTAATGAAAAACTGTTTTTT. Protein sequence: CASSEAAVLNEKLFF.

This clone was seen only once. The chain combines TRBV7-8 with TRBJ2-2; D is perhaps TRBD2 (6 bases). Germline V gene lookup returns CDR1 SGHVS and CDR2 FQNEAQ. V lost 5 bases and J lost 6, with 16 bases in between. CDR3 length equals 15 residues. The CDR3 DNA reads TGTGCCAGCAGCCCCAGACTAGAAAGAGCCGGGGAGCTGTTTTTT. This translates into CASSPRLERAGELFF.

The rearrangement uses TRBV6-5 and TRBJ2-7, with D maybe TRBD2 (6 bases). V lost 2 bases and J lost 2, with 10 bases in between. CDR3 size: 14 residues. Germline V gene data show CDR1 as MNHEY and CDR2 as SVGAGI. Here the CDR3 reads CASSYAPGAYEQYF. CDR3 DNA: TGTGCCAGCAGTTACGCCCCGGGAGCCTACGAGCAGTACTTC.